The T cell receptor beta chain described here comes from a study of T cells after yellow fever vaccination. V lost 2 bases and J lost 7; bases outside the gene matches: 7. Germline V gives CDR1 MNHEY, CDR2 SVGEGT. This CDR3 has 14 amino acids. The study's findings and limits: From the bulk population, abundant clonotypes could contaminate and appear within FACS-sorted repertoires.

TCRdb re-called the 5' RACE reads with MiXCR, one entry per CDR3 protein. The sample yields about 330,000 distinct CDR3 sequences, roughly 8.4% seen once. Details on this clonotype: Its antigen is not known.

The chain joins TRBV6-2 or TRBV6-3 to TRBJ1-1; 7 nucleotides agree with TRBD1. This receptor was identified in a young man who received the YFV17D yellow fever vaccine. This specimen consisted of PBMCs, obtained 45 days after the first yellow fever vaccination. The CDR3: CASSYPPGQVEAFF. The CDR3 region has the DNA TGTGCCAGCAGTTACCCCCCTGGACAGGTTGAAGCTTTCTTT.